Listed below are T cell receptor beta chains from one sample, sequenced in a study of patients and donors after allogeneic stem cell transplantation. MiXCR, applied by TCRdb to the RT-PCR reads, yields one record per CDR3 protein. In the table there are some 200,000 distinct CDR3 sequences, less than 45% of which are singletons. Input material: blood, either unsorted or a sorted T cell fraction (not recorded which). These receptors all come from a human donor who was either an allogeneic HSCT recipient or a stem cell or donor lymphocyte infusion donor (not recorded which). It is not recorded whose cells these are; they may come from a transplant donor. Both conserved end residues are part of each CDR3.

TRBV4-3,CASSQDFTSGANVLTF
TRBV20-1,CSATSREYEQYF
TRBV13,CASSLEGRRLAKNIQYF
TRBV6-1,CASSEPFEIVANTEAFF
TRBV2,CASRRGEQYF
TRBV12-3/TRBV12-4,CASRGTGTHYGYTF
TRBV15,CATSVDLNEQFF
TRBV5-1,CASTDRGGDYGYTF
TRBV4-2,CASSPGPSGPGYGYTF
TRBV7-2,CASSFTSLLVYQETQYF
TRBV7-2,CASSLGNGNTIYF
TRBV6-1,CASSGPLAGLTDTQYF
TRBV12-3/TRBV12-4,CASSFSGGSYNEQFF
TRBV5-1,CASSLVSNEQFF
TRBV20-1,CSARESWGGSYNEQFF
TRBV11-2,CASSLGSASGNTIYF
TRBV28,CASSGRGGTIYF
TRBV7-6,CASSLGTITQGYYAEAFF
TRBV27,CASSPRDTHTGELFF
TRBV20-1,CSAWGLSTDTQYF
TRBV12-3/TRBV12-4,CASSFTLPGTANTEAFF
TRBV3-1,CASSPSHGPTPAFF